The clone carrying this TCR beta chain was seen repeatedly, ten times or more. TCRdb re-called the 5' RACE reads with MiXCR, one entry per CDR3 protein. The repertoire holds around 30,000 distinct CDR3 sequences, with 5.5% to 7% as singletons. These data are taken from a study of early T cells in non-severe SARS-CoV-2 infection. Overall study context: It was bulk RNA from unsorted whole blood that was sequenced, and the chains were unpaired.

The CDR3 sequence is 13 residues long. Germline V gene lookup returns CDR1 MNHEY and CDR2 SVGEGT. V was trimmed by 6 bases and J by 5 bases, leaving 13 bases between them. The receptor was derived from an adult who was a healthcare worker with PCR-confirmed SARS-CoV-2 infection or an uninfected control (not recorded which). The rearrangement links TRBV6-2 or TRBV6-3 to TRBJ2-5; weak D call: TRBD1 (6 bases). What was sequenced was whole blood. CDR3 nucleotide sequence: TGTGCCAGCAGAGGATCAGGGGCCGAGACCCAGTACTTC. The encoded protein is CASRGSGAETQYF.